The subject of this entry is one T cell receptor beta chain. Its target is not known. Assay: immunoSEQ multiplex PCR; the TCRdb copy retains only in-frame clones and omits some. This sample has about 21,000 clones, with roughly 93% found just once. The CDR3 consists of 15 residues. CDR1 MNHNY and CDR2 SVGAGI come from the germline V gene (reference sequence). The ends lost 4 bases at V and 3 bases at J; junction bases unmatched: 7. Regulatory T cells were sorted as CD4+CD25hiCD127low/negative. This record belongs to a study of B cell selection in AIRE deficiency. Study-level points and caveats: With only TCRbeta sequenced, 30% to 45% of shared healthy Treg sequences overlapped Tconv. Only about 9.3% of about 3,500 shared Treg sequences were patient-specific; roughly 30% healthy-specific.

Sequenced sample: Tregs sorted from PBMCs. This receptor was taken from a human donor with AIRE deficiency. This sequence joins TRBV6-6 and TRBJ2-7; 9 bases are a match to TRBD1. CDR3 protein: CASSSPGQGHYEQYF. CDR3 DNA: TGTGCCAGCAGTTCGCCGGGACAGGGACACTACGAGCAGTACTTC.